This T cell receptor beta chain derives from a study of shared clonotypes between healthy human individuals. Here immunoSEQ multiplex PCR was the method, and the copy in TCRdb shows in-frame clones only, minus some. The sample contains some 510,000 clones, about four fifths of which appear only once. V dropped 2 bases and J dropped 3; count of bases not matched to a gene: 4. The length of the CDR3 is 15 residues. The V gene's germline CDR1 is SGHTA and CDR2 FQGTGA. The chain joins TRBV7-3 to TRBJ2-3; 8 positions agree with TRBD2. This receptor was obtained from a woman in her 40s in good health. Some clones in this sample may be carry-over from other donors' samples. The sequenced sample consisted of PBMCs. The CDR3 region has the DNA TGTGCCAGCAGCTTATCCAGCGGGAGAACAGATACGCAGTATTTT. It yields the protein CASSLSSGRTDTQYF.